These T cell receptor beta chains were read from a single sample in a study of cytomegalovirus exposure and HLA in healthy donors. The repertoire was sequenced with immunoSEQ multiplex PCR; TCRdb's copy has only in-frame clones and lacks some. The sample contains 100,000 to 150,000 clones, about four fifths of which appear only once. Sequencing input: PBMCs. The source is a woman aged 40 to 55 in good health and CMV-seropositive. Both conserved end residues are part of each CDR3. D genes are given only for firm matches. Rows may omit the clone size; those that give it use once, few, many or a size class.

J gene: TRBJ2-2
clone size: few
V gene: TRBV5-1
D gene: TRBD1
CDR3 DNA: TGCGCCAGCAGGAAGGGACAGGCGAACACCGGGGAGCTGTTTTTT
CDR3 protein: CASRKGQANTGELFF

J gene: TRBJ2-5
clone size: -
V gene: TRBV2
D gene: TRBD1
CDR3 DNA: TGTGCCAGCAGTTTTGGACAGGGCCAAGAGACCCAGTACTTC
CDR3 protein: CASSFGQGQETQYF

J gene: TRBJ2-6
clone size: -
V gene: TRBV5-4
D gene: TRBD1
CDR3 DNA: TGTGCCAGCGGAACCCGGGACAGGCTCTTTTCCGGGGCCAACGTCCTGACTTTC
CDR3 protein: CASGTRDRLFSGANVLTF

J gene: TRBJ1-1
clone size: -
V gene: TRBV5-4
D gene: TRBD1
CDR3 DNA: TGTGCCAGCAGCTTGGATTCCGTCAGGGGGTTCATGAACACTGAAGCTTTCTTT
CDR3 protein: CASSLDSVRGFMNTEAFF

J gene: TRBJ2-7
clone size: once
V gene: TRBV7-8
D gene: -
CDR3 DNA: TGTGCCAGCAGGGCTAGGACATACGAGCAGTACTTC
CDR3 protein: CASRARTYEQYF

J gene: TRBJ2-7
clone size: -
V gene: TRBV18
D gene: -
CDR3 DNA: TGTGCCAGCTCCCCTAGGCCTGGATCCTACGAGCAGTACTTC
CDR3 protein: CASSPRPGSYEQYF

J gene: TRBJ1-2
clone size: -
V gene: TRBV11-3
D gene: TRBD1
CDR3 DNA: TGTGCCAGCAGTAGAGGGACAGGGGGCTCTCTTAACTATGGCTACACCTTC
CDR3 protein: CASSRGTGGSLNYGYTF

J gene: TRBJ2-3
clone size: -
V gene: TRBV19
D gene: -
CDR3 DNA: TGTGCCAGTAGTATAGTCGGGTCCAGTAGCACAGATACGCAGTATTTT
CDR3 protein: CASSIVGSSSTDTQYF

J gene: TRBJ1-3
clone size: -
V gene: TRBV9
D gene: TRBD1
CDR3 DNA: TGTGCCAGCAGCGGATTATCAGGGGGCAGAGGTGGAAACACCATATATTTT
CDR3 protein: CASSGLSGGRGGNTIYF

J gene: TRBJ1-1
clone size: -
V gene: TRBV19
D gene: -
CDR3 DNA: TGTGCCAGTAGTATAGATAGCGGGGTCGGGACTGAAGCTTTCTTT
CDR3 protein: CASSIDSGVGTEAFF

J gene: TRBJ2-1
clone size: -
V gene: TRBV11-1
D gene: -
CDR3 DNA: TGTGCCAGCAGCTTAAGTCTCGTGGTGGGGGCTTACAATGAGCAGTTCTTC
CDR3 protein: CASSLSLVVGAYNEQFF

J gene: TRBJ1-2
clone size: -
V gene: TRBV5-6
D gene: TRBD1
CDR3 DNA: TGTGCCAGCAGCTTAGGGACAGTGCGGGGCTATGGCTACACCTTC
CDR3 protein: CASSLGTVRGYGYTF

J gene: TRBJ2-3
clone size: -
V gene: TRBV15
D gene: TRBD2
CDR3 DNA: TGTGCCACCAGCAGAGAACTAGCGGGAAGCACAGATACGCAGTATTTT
CDR3 protein: CATSRELAGSTDTQYF

J gene: TRBJ1-1
clone size: -
V gene: TRBV29-1
D gene: TRBD1
CDR3 DNA: TGCAGCGCGGGACAGGGGGAGAACACTGAAGCTTTCTTT
CDR3 protein: CSAGQGENTEAFF

J gene: TRBJ2-7
clone size: -
V gene: TRBV28
D gene: TRBD1
CDR3 DNA: TGTGCCACTCGGGACAGGGGTTCCTACGAGCAGTACTTC
CDR3 protein: CATRDRGSYEQYF